A selection of T cell receptor beta chains follows, all from one sample in a study of human T cells and chemical hapten exposure. TCRdb reanalysed the RACE reads using MiXCR and keeps one entry per CDR3 protein. The sample lists approximately 90,000 distinct CDR3 sequences; more than 9% were seen once. The sample was whole blood, taken in connection with sensitization to the hapten diphenylcyclopropenone (DPC). These receptors were obtained from a man in his forties or fifties with alopecia areata. Some clones in this sample may be carry-over from other donors' samples. The CDR3 runs from the conserved cysteine through the conserved F or W. The D gene is left open where the match is weak. Not every row has a clone size; where given, it reads once, few, many or a size class.

few	TRBV2	TRBJ2-5	.	TGTGCCAGCATAGGAGGGTTGAAGACCCAGTACTTC	CASIGGLKTQYF
few	TRBV19	TRBJ2-5	.	TGTGCCAGTAGTACACCGGGACTCCAACAAGAGACCCAGTACTTC	CASSTPGLQQETQYF
few	TRBV7-3	TRBJ2-3	TRBD2	TGTGCCAGCAGCTCGGGACTAGCGGGAGTACCAGATACGCAGTATTTT	CASSSGLAGVPDTQYF
.	TRBV3-1	TRBJ1-1	.	TGTGCCAGCAGCCAAGGTGCATTGGTCATGAACACTGAAGCTTTCTTT	CASSQGALVMNTEAFF
.	TRBV7-9	TRBJ1-6	TRBD1	TGTGCCAGCAGCCAACAGGGGGTGGGGAATTCACCCCTCCACTTT	CASSQQGVGNSPLHF
.	TRBV7-8	TRBJ2-2	.	TGTGCCAGCAGCTTAGTTGGGGGGCCCCCCACCGGGGAGCTGTTTTTT	CASSLVGGPPTGELFF
.	TRBV18	TRBJ2-5	TRBD2	TGTGCCAGCTCACCAATTAGCGGGAATCGGCAAGAGACCCAGTACTTC	CASSPISGNRQETQYF
.	TRBV5-1	TRBJ1-6	TRBD1	TGCGCCAGCAGCTCGACAGGGCAAAATTCACCCCTCCACTTT	CASSSTGQNSPLHF
few	TRBV24-1	TRBJ2-6	.	TGTGCCACCAGTGATTGGGGTCGGGCAGCTGGGGCCAACGTCCTGACTTTC	CATSDWGRAAGANVLTF
once	TRBV5-1	TRBJ2-2	.	TGCGCCAGCAGCTTGCAGGGGCGCACCGGGGAGCTGTTTTTT	CASSLQGRTGELFF
few	TRBV6-6	TRBJ2-2	.	TGTGCCAGCACCCTCACCGGCGGAGCCTCCGGGGAGCTGTTTTTT	CASTLTGGASGELFF
many	TRBV7-2	TRBJ1-4	TRBD1	TGTGCCAGCAGCTTCGACAGGGCTAATGAAAAACTGTTTTTT	CASSFDRANEKLFF
.	TRBV19	TRBJ1-5	.	TGTGCCAGCGAACCTCCTTATAGCAATCAGCCCCAGCATTTT	CASEPPYSNQPQHF
.	TRBV7-9	TRBJ2-1	.	TGTGCCAGCAGAGCCCGGGACTGGTGGAATGAGCAGTTCTTC	CASRARDWWNEQFF
many	TRBV7-9	TRBJ1-6	.	TGTGCCAGCAGCTTATCCGGGGGTAGTTCACCCCTCCACTTT	CASSLSGGSSPLHF
many	TRBV24-1	TRBJ1-5	.	TGTGCCACCAGTGATCTGGGTCAGCCCCAGCATTTT	CATSDLGQPQHF
many	TRBV21-1	TRBJ1-5	.	TGTGCCAGCACCCTTCCTTGTCAGCCCCAGCATTTT	CASTLPCQPQHF
few	TRBV15	TRBJ2-1	TRBD2	TGTGCCACCAGCAGACCCCCGGGAGGGGGCAATGAGCAGTTCTTC	CATSRPPGGGNEQFF
few	TRBV20-1	TRBJ2-7	.	TGCAGTGCTAACGTAGGGACCTACGAGCAGTACTTC	CSANVGTYEQYF
many	TRBV12-3/TRBV12-4	TRBJ2-3	.	TGTGCCAGCAGTTTGGGCCAGGGAATTTCGGCTAGCACAGATACGCAGTATTTT	CASSLGQGISASTDTQYF
few	TRBV20-1	TRBJ2-4	.	TGCAGTGCTAGAGATGACCTGAGAAACATTCAGTACTTC	CSARDDLRNIQYF
.	TRBV27	TRBJ2-3	TRBD2	TGTGCCAGCAGTTTACTAGCGGGAACGAGCACAGATACGCAGTATTTT	CASSLLAGTSTDTQYF
many	TRBV6-1	TRBJ1-2	TRBD1	TGTGCCAGCAGGGACAGGGGACAGAGTGGCTACACCTTC	CASRDRGQSGYTF
.	TRBV7-3	TRBJ2-7	.	TGTGCCAGCAGCCGGGACAACTCCTACGAGCAGTACTTC	CASSRDNSYEQYF
.	TRBV7-3	TRBJ2-6	.	TGTGCCAGCAGCTTAACGTCCCGATCTGGGGCCAACGTCCTGACTTTC	CASSLTSRSGANVLTF
few	TRBV29-1	TRBJ2-3	.	TGCAGCATTGGCACAGATACGCAGTATTTT	CSIGTDTQYF
many	TRBV29-1	TRBJ2-3	TRBD2	TGCAGCGTTGGCAGGGAGGGGGATACGCAGTATTTT	CSVGREGDTQYF
few	TRBV5-1	TRBJ2-5	.	TGCGCCAGCAGCTTCCAGGCTAGCGTCCAAGAGACCCAGTACTTC	CASSFQASVQETQYF
few	TRBV29-1	TRBJ2-7	TRBD2	TGCAGCGTTGTGCTAGCGGGAGTGTCTGAGCAGTACTTC	CSVVLAGVSEQYF
.	TRBV7-9	TRBJ1-5	TRBD1	TGTGCCAGCAGCTTGGACAGGGGAGGCGTTCAGCCCCAGCATTTT	CASSLDRGGVQPQHF
.	TRBV4-2	TRBJ2-3	.	TGTGCCAGCGGGCGGGTCCGAGAGATCGATACGCAGTATTTT	CASGRVREIDTQYF
.	TRBV28	TRBJ1-5	.	TGTGCCAGCAGTTCCCCGGGGGGAAGCAATCAGCCCCAGCATTTT	CASSSPGGSNQPQHF
.	TRBV29-1	TRBJ2-1	.	TGCAGCGTTGTTCGCCCCAGCTCCTACAATGAGCAGTTCTTC	CSVVRPSSYNEQFF
many	TRBV30	TRBJ1-5	TRBD1	TGTGCCTGGAGTGACAGGACAGGGAGGCAGCCCCAGCATTTT	CAWSDRTGRQPQHF
.	TRBV7-9	TRBJ2-5	.	TGTGCCAGCAGCTCCCGGGTTCTTTCTCAAGAGACCCAGTACTTC	CASSSRVLSQETQYF
few	TRBV7-2	TRBJ2-1	TRBD2	TGTGCCAGCAGCCCAGGCGGGAGGGCCGGGGAGCAGTTCTTC	CASSPGGRAGEQFF